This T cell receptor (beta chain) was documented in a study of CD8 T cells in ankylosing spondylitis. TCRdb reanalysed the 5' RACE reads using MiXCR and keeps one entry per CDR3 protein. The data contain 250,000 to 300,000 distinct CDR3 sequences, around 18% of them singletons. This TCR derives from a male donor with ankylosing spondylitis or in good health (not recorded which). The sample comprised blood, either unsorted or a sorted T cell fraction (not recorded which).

The CDR3 loop is CASRLASDSTDTQYF. CDR3 in DNA: TGTGCCAGCAGGTTGGCTAGCGATAGCACAGATACGCAGTATTTT. The chain has TRBV28 and TRBJ2-3; weak D call: TRBD2 (6 bases). Germline CDR1 is MDHEN and CDR2 is SYDVKM. CDR3 length: 15 residues. Trimming cost V 6 bases and J 0 bases, with 13 bases left between them.